The sequence of this T cell receptor (beta chain) was determined in a study of blood T cells in healthy people across ages. Donors ranged from 6 to 90 years old and were healthy Caucasians in Russia. A second about 7 to 12 cycle PCR used barcoded and J-beta primers. TCRdb independently ran MiXCR on the 5' RACE reads; one entry per CDR3 protein. The sample lists roughly 900,000 distinct CDR3 sequences, less than 35% occurring once. Germline values: CDR1 SGHTA, CDR2 FQGNSA. Trimming cost V 0 bases and J 4 bases, with 6 bases left between them. This CDR3 contains 13 residues. In its sample, this clonotype was seen many times. The antigen is unknown. The study, taken as a whole, reports: Unsorted PBMC input precluded a conclusive naive versus antigen-experienced comparison. Naive CD4+ cells and diversity were both higher in long-lived donors than in aged donors.

The specimen sequenced was blood. The chain links TRBV7-2 to TRBJ1-2; D gene ambiguous. This sequence was found in a woman aged 80 or over in good health. The CDR3 nucleotides read TGTGCCAGCAGCTTAGCAGGGCTCTATGGCTACACCTTC. It encodes CASSLAGLYGYTF.